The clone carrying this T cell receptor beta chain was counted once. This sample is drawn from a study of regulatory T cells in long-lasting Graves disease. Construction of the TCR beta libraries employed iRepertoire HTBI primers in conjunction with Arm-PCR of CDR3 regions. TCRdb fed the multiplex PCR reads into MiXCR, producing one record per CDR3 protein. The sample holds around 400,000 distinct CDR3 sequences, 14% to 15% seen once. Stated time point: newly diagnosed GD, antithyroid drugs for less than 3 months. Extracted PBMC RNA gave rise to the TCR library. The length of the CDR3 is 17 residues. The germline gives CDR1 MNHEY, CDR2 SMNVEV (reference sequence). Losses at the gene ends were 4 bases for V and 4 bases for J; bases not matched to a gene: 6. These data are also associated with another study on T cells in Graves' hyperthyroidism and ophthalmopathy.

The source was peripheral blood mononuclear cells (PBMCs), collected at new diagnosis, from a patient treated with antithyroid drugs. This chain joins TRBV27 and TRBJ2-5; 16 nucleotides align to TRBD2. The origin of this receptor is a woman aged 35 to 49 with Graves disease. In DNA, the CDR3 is TGTGCCAGCAGTTCCGGGACTAGCGGGAGGGGAGGAGAGACCCAGTACTTC. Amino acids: CASSSGTSGRGGETQYF.